The 25 T cell receptor beta chains reported below all come from one sample, sequenced in a study of control samples from healthy donors and cancer patients. Measured with immunoSEQ multiplex PCR; TCRdb has only the in-frame clones, and not every one. Here the sample spans approximately 150,000 clones, around 94% being singletons. The sample consisted of blood. The receptor source for this set is a woman younger than 30 in good health.

This chain connects TRBV24-1 to TRBJ1-2; D possibly corresponds to TRBD1 (6 bases). Germline CDR1 and CDR2: KGHDR and SFDVKD. This CDR3 region has 13 residues. Trimming took off 8 bases at V and 2 bases at J, with 11 bases between the two ends. The CDR3 nucleotides read TGTGCCACCACAGGGGACGCAAACTATGGCTACACCTTC. Amino acid sequence: CATTGDANYGYTF.

The chain employs TRBV7-9 and TRBJ2-1; D is undetermined. Germline values: CDR1 SEHNR, CDR2 FQNEAQ (reference sequence). V was shortened by 5 bases and J by 5 bases, with 19 bases between the two germline ends. This CDR3 has 16 amino acids. For the CDR3, the DNA is TGTGCCAGCAGCCGGCCCGGGTACCTACTTGACAATGAGCAGTTCTTC. Translation: CASSRPGYLLDNEQFF.

The V call is TRBV5-1, the J call TRBJ2-7; D gene ambiguous. With 4 bases removed from V and 0 bases from J, the gap between germline ends came to 23 bases. The CDR3 runs to 18 residues. Per the germline V gene, CDR1 is SGHRS and CDR2 is YFSETQ. In DNA form, the CDR3 reads TGCGCCAGCAGCCCCGAAGGTATAGGTTGGCTTAGCTCCTACGAGCAGTACTTC. Its protein is CASSPEGIGWLSSYEQYF.

V is TRBV28 and J is TRBJ1-2, with D perhaps TRBD1 (6 bases). Germline V CDR1 and CDR2: MDHEN, SYDVKM. This CDR3 contains 16 residues. Trimming shortened V by 3 bases and J by 6 bases, and 20 bases separated the two germline ends. CDR3 protein: CASSFGWGQGINGYTF. The CDR3 DNA follows: TGTGCCAGCAGTTTTGGGTGGGGGCAGGGCATTAATGGCTACACCTTC.

The V call is TRBV15, the J call TRBJ2-1; D is perhaps TRBD2 (6 bases). CDR3 length: 15 residues. Germline CDR1 and CDR2: LNHNV and YYDKDF (reference sequence). V was cut by 4 bases and J by 5 bases, with 15 bases left in between. The CDR3 here is CATSTRRLVDNEQFF. For the CDR3, the DNA is TGTGCCACCAGCACAAGGAGACTAGTAGACAATGAGCAGTTCTTC.

This clone was seen a handful of times. The chain recombines TRBV2 with TRBJ2-7, with D maybe TRBD1 (6 bases). Per germline, CDR1 SNHLY and CDR2 FYNNEI. V lost 8 bases to trimming and J lost 5 bases, with 16 bases between them. The CDR3 totals 13 residues. DNA of the CDR3: TGTGCCAGCTCAGAGGACAGACTTAACGAGCAGTACTTC. Translation: CASSEDRLNEQYF.

The DNA for the CDR3 is TGTGCCAGCTCCCTCGGGGGCGACTATGGCTACACCTTC. Translated, it gives CASSLGGDYGYTF. The J gene is TRBJ1-2, the V gene TRBV28; possibly TRBD1 for D (6 bases). CDR1 is MDHEN and CDR2 is SYDVKM in the germline V gene. This CDR3 has 13 residues. The germline V and J ends were trimmed by 8 bases and 3 bases, with 13 bases remaining between them.

V usage is TRBV4-2 and J usage is TRBJ1-5, with D maybe TRBD1 (5 bases). The CDR3 covers 16 residues. V lost 0 bases to trimming and J lost 6 bases, with 15 bases between them. Germline V CDR1 and CDR2: LGHNA, YNFKEQ. This chain's CDR3 is CASSQDPTGFGQPQHF. CDR3 coding DNA: TGTGCCAGCAGCCAAGATCCTACAGGTTTTGGTCAGCCCCAGCATTTT.

The DNA for the CDR3 is TGTGCCATCAACCGGGGGGGGGCGCATGGCTACACCTTC. Translating it yields CAINRGGAHGYTF. The rearrangement joins TRBV10-3 to TRBJ1-2, with D possibly being TRBD1 (6 bases). CDR1 is ENHRY and CDR2 is SYGVKD in the germline V gene. Trimming took 7 bases from V and 6 from J, leaving 15 bases between them. The CDR3 sequence is 13 residues long.

The chain employs TRBV2 and TRBJ1-1; D is unclear. The CDR3 has 13 residues. Germline lookup yields CDR1 SNHLY and CDR2 FYNNEI. V was pared by 4 bases and J by 0 bases, with 6 bases between. CDR3 in DNA: TGTGCCAGCAGTGGGGTAATGAACACTGAAGCTTTCTTT. Its protein is CASSGVMNTEAFF. The whole variable domain, filled in from reference TRBV2 and TRBJ1-1, reads EPEVTQTPSHQVTQMGQEVILRCVPISNHLYFYWYRQILGQKVEFLVSFYNNEISEKSEIFDDQFSVERPDGSNFTLKIRSTKLEDSAMYFCASSGVMNTEAFFGQGTRLTVV.

This chain links TRBV28 with TRBJ1-5; tentatively, D is TRBD1 (5 bases). Trimming removed 6 bases at V and 0 bases at J, with 12 bases between. The germline gives CDR1 MDHEN, CDR2 SYDVKM. The CDR3 spans 15 residues. The CDR3 region has the DNA TGTGCCAGCAGCTCAGTTCAGGGTAGCAATCAGCCCCAGCATTTT. It encodes CASSSVQGSNQPQHF.

This clone has just one count. V usage is TRBV4-3 and J usage is TRBJ1-5; 8 nucleotides align to TRBD1. Trimming cost V 3 bases and J 6 bases; bases outside gene matches: 4. In germline, CDR1 is LGHNA, CDR2 YSLEER. The CDR3 totals 14 residues. CDR3 loop: CASSQTGAGQPQHF. The CDR3 bases are TGCGCCAGCAGCCAGACAGGGGCGGGTCAGCCCCAGCATTTT.

The J gene is TRBJ1-1, the V gene TRBV11-3; no definite D call. Per germline, CDR1 SGHNT and CDR2 YENEEA. CDR3 length: 16 residues. With 0 bases removed from V and 1 base from J, the gap between germline ends came to 12 bases. In DNA form, the CDR3 reads TGTGCCAGCAGCTTAGAATTCGGGTTAGAGAACACTGAAGCTTTCTTT. It translates to CASSLEFGLENTEAFF. The full variable domain, its missing parts supplied by reference TRBV11-3 and TRBJ1-1, is EAGVVQSPRYKIIEKKQPVAFWCNPISGHNTLYWYLQNLGQGPELLIRYENEEAVDDSQLPKDRFSAERLKGVDSTLKIQPAELGDSAVYLCASSLEFGLENTEAFFGQGTRLTVV.

The chain recombines TRBV5-1 with TRBJ2-7, with D possibly matching TRBD2 (6 bases). The CDR3 has 14 residues. Trimming cost V 6 bases and J 0 bases, with 13 bases left between them. Germline V lookup: CDR1 SGHRS, CDR2 YFSETQ. The CDR3 DNA is TGCGCCAGCACCCCCGGGACTCACTCCTACGAGCAGTACTTC. Translated, it gives CASTPGTHSYEQYF.

The chain links TRBV6-2 or TRBV6-3 to TRBJ2-1; tentatively, D is TRBD1 or TRBD2 (6 bases each). Germline V gene lookup returns CDR1 MNHEY and CDR2 SVGEGT. This CDR3 spans 17 amino acids. V lost 0 bases, J lost 4 bases, and 16 bases lay in between. Here the CDR3 DNA reads TGTGCCAGCAGTTACTCGACAAAACGGGGGCATTACAATGAGCAGTTCTTC. Protein: CASSYSTKRGHYNEQFF.

This chain links TRBV19 with TRBJ1-2; possibly TRBD1 for D (5 bases). Germline V CDR1 and CDR2: LNHDA, SQIVND (reference sequence). This CDR3 region has 15 residues. V lost 8 bases, J lost 3 bases, and 19 bases lay in between. CDR3 in DNA: TGTGCCAGTCGCCTGACAGCCCGGGGGGACTATGGCTACACCTTC. It is translated as CASRLTARGDYGYTF.

The rearrangement links TRBV5-1 to TRBJ1-6; TRBD1 matches at 9 bases. J lost 8 bases, V lost 0 bases, and 3 bases had no gene match. The CDR3 consists of 15 residues. The germline V gene has CDR1 SGHRS and CDR2 YFSETQ. CDR3 DNA sequence: TGCGCCAGCAGCTTGGGGACAGGGGAGGATTCACCCCTCCACTTT. It yields the protein CASSLGTGEDSPLHF. Full variable domain (missing parts from reference TRBV5-1 and TRBJ1-6): KAGVTQTPRYLIKTRGQQVTLSCSPISGHRSVSWYQQTPGQGLQFLFEYFSETQRNKGNFPGRFSGRQFSNSRSEMNVSTLELGDSALYLCASSLGTGEDSPLHFGNGTRLTVT.

The chain is built from TRBV10-3 and TRBJ1-2; tentatively, D is TRBD1 (6 bases). CDR1 ENHRY and CDR2 SYGVKD come from the germline V gene. Trimming shortened V by 2 bases and J by 3 bases, and 10 bases separated the two germline ends. The CDR3 contains 14 residues. The CDR3 loop is CAISETGLHYGYTF. Written as DNA, the CDR3 is TGTGCCATCAGTGAGACAGGGTTGCACTATGGCTACACCTTC.

The chain joins TRBV13 to TRBJ2-1; 12 bases map to TRBD2. The CDR3 loop spans 18 amino acids. V lost 5 bases to trimming and J lost 6 bases; unmatched junction nucleotides: 14. Germline V gene lookup returns CDR1 PRHDT and CDR2 FYEKMQ (reference sequence). CDR3 residues: CASSTETSGGPWGNEQFF. The CDR3 coding sequence is TGTGCCAGCAGCACCGAGACTAGCGGGGGCCCGTGGGGCAATGAGCAGTTCTTC.

This clone was found once. The chain has TRBV9 and TRBJ1-3, with D unresolved. This CDR3 comprises 12 residues. The germline V gene has CDR1 SGDLS and CDR2 YYNGEE. Here the CDR3 DNA reads TGTGCGAGTGGCGGGGCTGGAAACACCATATATTTT. As protein: CASGGAGNTIYF.

V gene TRBV7-2 combines with J gene TRBJ1-6; D gene uncertain. CDR1 and CDR2 from the germline V gene are SGHTA and FQGNSA. The CDR3 has 12 amino acids. The germline V and J ends were trimmed by 3 bases and 6 bases, with 3 bases remaining between them. The CDR3 region is CASSFFNSPLHF. The CDR3 coding sequence is TGTGCCAGCAGCTTCTTTAATTCACCCCTCCACTTT.

This clone was seen a single time. The DNA of the CDR3 is TGCAGCGCTCATCCGGGACACTCAGCTCGCCAAGAGACCCAGTACTTC. It codes for CSAHPGHSARQETQYF. The rearrangement joins TRBV29-1 to TRBJ2-5; tentatively, D is TRBD1 (6 bases). There are 16 residues in the CDR3. With 7 bases removed from V and 1 base from J, the gap between germline ends came to 22 bases. The germline V gene has CDR1 SQVTM and CDR2 ANQGSEA.

The V gene is TRBV11-3, the J gene TRBJ2-7; possibly TRBD2 for D (6 bases). With 2 bases removed from V and 6 bases from J, the gap between germline ends came to 11 bases. The CDR3 has 13 amino acids. CDR1 is SGHNT, CDR2 YENEEA, per germline. The CDR3 DNA is TGTGCCAGCAGCTTAACGGGAGTGAGCGAGCAGTACTTC. It is translated as CASSLTGVSEQYF.

The chain employs TRBV27 and TRBJ1-4; D call uncertain. The germline gives CDR1 MNHEY, CDR2 SMNVEV (reference sequence). V was trimmed by 5 bases and J by 8 bases, leaving 27 bases between them. CDR3 length: 18 residues. CDR3 sequence reads: CASSPIGRRPLGEEKLFF. CDR3 coding DNA: TGTGCCAGCAGTCCCATAGGCAGGAGACCTCTCGGGGAGGAAAAACTGTTTTTT.

V usage is TRBV6-5 and J usage is TRBJ1-2, with D perhaps TRBD1 (5 bases). The CDR3 covers 13 residues. Trimming cost V 8 bases and J 4 bases, with 14 bases left between them. Germline lookup yields CDR1 MNHEY and CDR2 SVGAGI. CDR3 region: CASSRGEFYGYTF. The CDR3 DNA is TGTGCCAGCTCTAGAGGGGAGTTCTATGGCTACACCTTC.